This TCR beta chain was captured by sequencing in a study of T cell changes during pregnancy in multiple sclerosis. Only one count was recorded for this clone. Trimming removed 7 bases from V and 6 bases from J, with 13 bases in between. This CDR3 has 11 amino acids. Germline assignment: CDR1 SQVTM and CDR2 ANQGSEA. Assay: immunoSEQ multiplex PCR; the TCRdb copy retains only in-frame clones and omits some. The sample carries about 49,000 clones, 94% recorded once. The input for sequencing was CD8+ T cells from peripheral blood mononuclear cells, taken before pregnancy. The rearrangement links TRBV29-1 to TRBJ2-7; tentatively, D is TRBD1 (5 bases). The TCR sequence derives from a female donor with multiple sclerosis, enrolled in a pregnancy study. CDR3 DNA sequence: TGCAGCGCTTCAATTGGGGCCGAGCAGTACTTC. Translation gives CSASIGAEQYF.